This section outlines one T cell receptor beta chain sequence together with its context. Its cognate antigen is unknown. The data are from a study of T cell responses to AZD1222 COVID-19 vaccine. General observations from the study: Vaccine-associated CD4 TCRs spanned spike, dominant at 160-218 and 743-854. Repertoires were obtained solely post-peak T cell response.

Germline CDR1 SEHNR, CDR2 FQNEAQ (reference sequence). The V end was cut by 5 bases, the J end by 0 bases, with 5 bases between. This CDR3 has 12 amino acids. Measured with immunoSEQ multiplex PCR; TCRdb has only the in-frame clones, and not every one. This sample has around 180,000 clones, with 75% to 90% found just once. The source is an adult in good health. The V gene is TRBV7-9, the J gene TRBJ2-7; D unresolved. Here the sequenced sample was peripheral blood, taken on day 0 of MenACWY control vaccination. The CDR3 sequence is CASSRGSYEQYF. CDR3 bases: TGTGCCAGCAGCCGTGGCTCCTACGAGCAGTACTTC. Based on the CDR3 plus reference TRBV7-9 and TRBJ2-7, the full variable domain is DTGVSQNPRHKITKRGQNVTFRCDPISEHNRLYWYRQTLGQGPEFLTYFQNEAQLEKSRLLSDRFSAERPKGSFSTLEIQRTEQGDSAMYLCASSRGSYEQYFGPGTRLTVT.